This T cell receptor (beta chain) was recovered during a study of T cell responses to AZD1222 COVID-19 vaccine. Sequencing was performed with immunoSEQ multiplex PCR; in TCRdb, only in-frame clones are kept and a portion is missing. The table lists 140,000 to 150,000 clones, roughly 92% of them singletons. This clone was seen just once. The antigen is not known. Other DNA sequences in this sample translate to the same CDR3. Overall study results and limits: White British ancestry dominated among donors, who included more females, and clonal diversity was possibly underestimated.

The receptor's source is an adult in good health. The material sequenced was peripheral blood, taken on day 0 of AZD1222 vaccination.

DNA of the CDR3: TGCGCCAGCAGTCTCAACACCGGGGAGCTGTTTTTT. Its translation is CASSLNTGELFF. The chain joins TRBV5-1 to TRBJ2-2; D not resolved. Trimming took off 5 bases at V and 2 bases at J, with 4 bases between the two ends. Per the germline V gene, CDR1 is SGHRS and CDR2 is YFSETQ. This CDR3 comprises 12 residues.